The rows below give T cell receptor beta chains drawn from one sample of a study of T cell responses to AZD1222 COVID-19 vaccine. Clones were read by immunoSEQ multiplex PCR, and TCRdb kept only the in-frame ones, dropping some. This table has 150,000 to 170,000 clones, roughly 90% appearing once. Here the sequenced sample was peripheral blood, taken on day 0 of AZD1222 vaccination. The receptors come from an adult in good health. CDR3s include the opening cysteine and the closing phenylalanine or tryptophan. Fields, in order: V gene, D gene, CDR3 length, J gene, clone size, CDR3 DNA, CDR3 protein. A D gene is named only where the DNA matches it firmly. Clone size appears in some rows only: once, few, many, or a class for an expanded clone.

TRBV20-1	.	11	TRBJ2-3	.	TGCAGTGCCCCTTTTCCAGATACGCAGTATTTT	CSAPFPDTQYF
TRBV19	.	19	TRBJ1-2	.	TGTGCCAGTAGTCCCGCGACTGAAACAGGACGAACTCCCCTATATGGCTACACCTTC	CASSPATETGRTPLYGYTF
TRBV18	.	14	TRBJ1-2	once	TGTGCCAGCTCATCGGACATTAGGGCGTATGGCTACACCTTC	CASSSDIRAYGYTF
TRBV9	.	17	TRBJ1-6	.	TGTGCCAGCAGCGCGTATCTAGGCACCAATAATAATTCACCCCTCCACTTT	CASSAYLGTNNNSPLHF
TRBV5-5	TRBD2	19	TRBJ2-7	.	TGTGCCAGCAGAGGCCGGGACAGCATCCCTAGCGGGAGGTTCCACGAGCAGTACTTC	CASRGRDSIPSGRFHEQYF
TRBV3-1/TRBV3-2	.	14	TRBJ2-1	.	TGTGCCAGCAGCTACACAAAGGGGGACCGAGTGAAATTCTTC	CASSYTKGDRVKFF
TRBV27	TRBD1	14	TRBJ1-3	.	TGTGCCAGCAGTCCCGACAGGGTGGGAAACACCATATATTTT	CASSPDRVGNTIYF
TRBV5-1	.	14	TRBJ2-3	.	TGCGCCAGCAGCTTGGCGGTTGGCACAGATACGCAGTATTTT	CASSLAVGTDTQYF
TRBV29-1	.	12	TRBJ2-5	.	TGCAGCGTTGGCCAGATCCAGGAGACCCAGTACTTC	CSVGQIQETQYF
TRBV7-8	TRBD2	17	TRBJ2-2	.	TGTGCCAGCAGCTTAAAACTAGCGGGAGAGGGGGCCGGGGAGCTGTTTTTT	CASSLKLAGEGAGELFF
TRBV5-1	.	14	TRBJ1-1	.	TGCGCCAGCAGCTTGGGGGTGTGGGGCACCGAAGCTTTCTTT	CASSLGVWGTEAFF
TRBV6-1	.	14	TRBJ1-2	.	TGTGCCAGCAGTTATCGAGGGCCTGACTATGGCTACACCTTC	CASSYRGPDYGYTF
TRBV4-3	.	15	TRBJ1-4	.	TGCGCCAGCAGCCAAGACGGCAGGGGTTATGAAAAACTGTTTTTT	CASSQDGRGYEKLFF
TRBV14	.	15	TRBJ1-1	.	TGTGCCAGCAGCCAAGTCAGAACAGCCAACACTGAAGCTTTCTTT	CASSQVRTANTEAFF
TRBV21-1	.	20	TRBJ1-2	.	TGTGCCAGCAGCAAAGCTCTTGGACCGGGACAGGGGATAGAGAACTATGGCTACACCTTC	CASSKALGPGQGIENYGYTF
TRBV5-1	.	11	TRBJ2-7	.	TGCGCCAGCAGCTTGGCCCACGAGCAGTACTTC	CASSLAHEQYF
TRBV24-1	.	13	TRBJ1-1	.	TGTGCCACCAGTGATTTTGCGGGAACTGAAGCTTTCTTT	CATSDFAGTEAFF
TRBV3-1/TRBV3-2	.	16	TRBJ2-1	.	TGTGCCAGCAGCCAAGAACGTCCCAGAGGGCCGGGTGAGCAGTTCTTC	CASSQERPRGPGEQFF
TRBV5-1	TRBD1	15	TRBJ1-2	.	TGCGCCAGCAGCCTGGGGACAGCCCGGGACTATGGCTACACCTTC	CASSLGTARDYGYTF
TRBV2	TRBD2	14	TRBJ2-1	.	TGTGCCAGCAGTACCCGAGTAGCGGGGAATGAGCAGTTCTTC	CASSTRVAGNEQFF
TRBV7-9	.	13	TRBJ1-4	.	TGTGCCAGCAGCTTAAGGTCCAATGAAAAACTGTTTTTT	CASSLRSNEKLFF
TRBV15	.	16	TRBJ2-5	.	TGTGCCACCAGCAGAGATCCCCACGGCACTCAGGAGACCCAGTACTTC	CATSRDPHGTQETQYF
TRBV11-2	TRBD2	13	TRBJ2-5	.	TGTGCCAGCTTCAGCGGGAGTGGGGAGACCCAGTACTTC	CASFSGSGETQYF
TRBV3-1/TRBV3-2	TRBD2	16	TRBJ2-3	.	TGTGCCAGCAGCCTCATAGCGGGGGGGGGAACCGATACGCAGTATTTT	CASSLIAGGGTDTQYF
TRBV5-1	.	14	TRBJ2-5	.	TGCGCCAGCAGCCCCCAGGGAAGGGGGGAGACCCAGTACTTC	CASSPQGRGETQYF
TRBV19	TRBD2	17	TRBJ2-6	.	TGTGCCACTCGGAGGCTAGCGGGTGACTCTGGGGCCAACGTCCTGACTTTC	CATRRLAGDSGANVLTF
TRBV30	.	15	TRBJ1-2	.	TGTGCCTGGAGTGTACAGGGAGGAGCGACCTATGGCTACACCTTC	CAWSVQGGATYGYTF
TRBV19	TRBD1	14	TRBJ1-5	.	TGTGCCAGTCAACAGGGGGTCGGCAATCAGCCCCAGCATTTT	CASQQGVGNQPQHF
TRBV5-1	.	15	TRBJ2-1	.	TGCGCCAGTGTACCGGACGGGAGCTCCTACAATGAGCAGTTCTTC	CASVPDGSSYNEQFF
TRBV29-1	.	13	TRBJ1-1	.	TGCAGCGTGGACCCGGGGCAGGGAGAGGGGGCTTTCTTT	CSVDPGQGEGAFF
TRBV7-8	TRBD2	19	TRBJ2-2	.	TGTGCCAGCAGCCCAAACCTCCGGACTAGCGGGGGGGCCGGCGGGGAGCTGTTTTTT	CASSPNLRTSGGAGGELFF
TRBV6-1	.	16	TRBJ2-3	.	TGTGCCAGCAGTGGAAAGAGGACAGCCCGCACAGATACGCAGTATTTT	CASSGKRTARTDTQYF
TRBV29-1	.	14	TRBJ2-5	.	TGCAGCGTTGGATCGTTGGGGGCTTATGAGACCCAGTACTTC	CSVGSLGAYETQYF
TRBV3-1/TRBV3-2	.	12	TRBJ1-4	few	TGTGCCAGCAGCCAAGATTCAAGGAAACTGTTTTTT	CASSQDSRKLFF
TRBV30	.	14	TRBJ1-6	.	TGTGCCTGGCACAGGGCCTCCTATAATTCACCCCTCCACTTT	CAWHRASYNSPLHF
TRBV10-1	TRBD1	13	TRBJ1-1	.	TGCGCCAGCAGTGAGTGGCCGGGACAGGGAGCTTTCTTT	CASSEWPGQGAFF
TRBV5-1	TRBD1	15	TRBJ1-2	.	TGCGCCAGCAGCCTGGGGACAGCTCGTAACTATGGCTACACCTTC	CASSLGTARNYGYTF
TRBV30	.	13	TRBJ1-1	.	TGTGCCTGGAGCCTGACAAGGAACACTGAAGCTTTCTTT	CAWSLTRNTEAFF
TRBV30	.	14	TRBJ2-7	few	TGTGCCTGGACCCAGGGGTACAGCTCCTACGAGCAGTACTTC	CAWTQGYSSYEQYF
TRBV30	.	15	TRBJ1-2	once	TGTGCCTGGAGTCAAAAGGGACCCGTGGATCGTGGCTACACCTTC	CAWSQKGPVDRGYTF
TRBV15	.	14	TRBJ1-2	.	TGTGCCACCAGCAGGGGACATGAGAGGGATGGCTACACCTTC	CATSRGHERDGYTF
TRBV5-6	.	12	TRBJ1-4	.	TGTGCCAGCAGCATAGGACTAGCGGAACTGTTTTTT	CASSIGLAELFF
TRBV4-3	.	14	TRBJ1-2	.	TGCGCCAGCAGCCAAGGCTCCCAAGGCGGAGGCTACACCTTC	CASSQGSQGGGYTF
TRBV5-8	TRBD1	15	TRBJ1-5	once	TGTGCCAGCAGCACAGGACAGGTTGAAAATCAGCCCCAGCATTTT	CASSTGQVENQPQHF
TRBV5-6	.	15	TRBJ2-5	.	TGTGCCAGCAGCTTGGTAGGAGGGCCGGGAGAGACCCAGTACTTC	CASSLVGGPGETQYF
TRBV7-9	TRBD2	15	TRBJ2-1	.	TGTGCCAGCAGCTTAACCGAGACTAGCGTCAATGAGCAGTTCTTC	CASSLTETSVNEQFF
TRBV30	.	12	TRBJ2-7	.	TGTGCCTGGGGGGGGACATTTTACGAGCAGTACTTC	CAWGGTFYEQYF
TRBV5-1	.	14	TRBJ2-3	.	TGCGCCAGCAGCTTCCAGGGTGGTCCAGATACGCAGTATTTT	CASSFQGGPDTQYF
TRBV10-2	.	14	TRBJ2-7	once	TGCGCCAGCTCCTCCCCGGGGGCGGCCTACGAGCAGTACTTC	CASSSPGAAYEQYF
TRBV30	.	11	TRBJ2-7	.	TGTGCCTGGAGACAGGGAGCCGAGCAGTACTTC	CAWRQGAEQYF
TRBV5-1	.	13	TRBJ1-2	.	TGCGCCAGCAGCAGGGGACTAAACTATGGCTACACCTTC	CASSRGLNYGYTF